The source of this TCR beta chain is a study of T cell responses to AZD1222 COVID-19 vaccine. The wider study: Analyses pooled second doses at about 4 or about 12 weeks.

The V gene lost 3 bases and the J gene lost 4 bases, with 9 bases spanning the gap. CDR1 and CDR2 (germline): MGHRA, YSYEKL. The CDR3 loop spans 14 amino acids. Profiling relied on immunoSEQ multiplex PCR, and the TCRdb table lists in-frame clones only, not all of them. Of 75,000 to 85,000 clones listed, roughly 87% are singletons. Findings of the study overall: Unmutated variant regions are reportedly the target of nearly half of TCRs that are spike-specific. None of the repertoires were sampled until the peak T cell response had passed.

This clone was seen a handful of times. Its antigen is currently unknown. This receptor was obtained from an adult in good health. The genes are TRBV4-1 and TRBJ2-2; D uncertain. Sequencing was performed on peripheral blood, taken on day 0 of AZD1222 vaccination. CDR3 in DNA: TGCGCCAGCAGCCACCTTACACGCACCGGGGAGCTGTTTTTT. It yields the protein CASSHLTRTGELFF.